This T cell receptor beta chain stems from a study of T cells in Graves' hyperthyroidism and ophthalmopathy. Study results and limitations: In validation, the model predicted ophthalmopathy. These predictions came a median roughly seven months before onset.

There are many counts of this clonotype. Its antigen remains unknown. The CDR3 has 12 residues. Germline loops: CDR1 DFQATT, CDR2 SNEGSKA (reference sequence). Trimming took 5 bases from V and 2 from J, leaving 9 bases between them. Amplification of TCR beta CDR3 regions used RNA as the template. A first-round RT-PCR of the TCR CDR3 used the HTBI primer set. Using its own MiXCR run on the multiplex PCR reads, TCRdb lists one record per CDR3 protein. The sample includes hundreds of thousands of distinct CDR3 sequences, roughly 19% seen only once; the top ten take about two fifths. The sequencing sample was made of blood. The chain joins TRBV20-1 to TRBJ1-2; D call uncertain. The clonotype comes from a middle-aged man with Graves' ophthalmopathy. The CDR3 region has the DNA TGCAGTGCTCAAGACGGGAACTATGGCTACACCTTC. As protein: CSAQDGNYGYTF.